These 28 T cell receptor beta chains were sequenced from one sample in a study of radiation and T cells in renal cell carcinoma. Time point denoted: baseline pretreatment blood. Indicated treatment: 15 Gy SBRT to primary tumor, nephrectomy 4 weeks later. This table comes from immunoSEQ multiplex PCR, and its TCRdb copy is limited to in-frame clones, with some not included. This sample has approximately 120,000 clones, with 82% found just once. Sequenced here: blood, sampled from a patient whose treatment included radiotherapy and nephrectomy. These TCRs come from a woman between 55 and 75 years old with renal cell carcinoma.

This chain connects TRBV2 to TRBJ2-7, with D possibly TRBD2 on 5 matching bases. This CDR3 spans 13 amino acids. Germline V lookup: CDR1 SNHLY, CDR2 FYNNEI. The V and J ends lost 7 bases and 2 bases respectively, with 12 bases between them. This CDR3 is CASMALVPYEQYF. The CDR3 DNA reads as TGTGCCAGCATGGCACTAGTGCCCTACGAGCAGTACTTC.

The CDR3, as DNA: TGTGCCAGCAGCCTACAGGGCTACGAGCAGTACTTC. It yields the protein CASSLQGYEQYF. The chain has TRBV5-5 and TRBJ2-7, with D possibly being TRBD1 (6 bases). V lost 4 bases, J lost 3 bases, and 8 bases lay in between. Looked up from germline, CDR1 is SGHKS and CDR2 is YYEKEE (reference sequence). The CDR3 sequence is 12 residues long.

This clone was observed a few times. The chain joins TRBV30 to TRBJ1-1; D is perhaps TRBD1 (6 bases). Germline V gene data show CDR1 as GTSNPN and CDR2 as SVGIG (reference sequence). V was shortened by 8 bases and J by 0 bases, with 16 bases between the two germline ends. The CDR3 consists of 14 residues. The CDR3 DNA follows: TGTGCCCTCTCGGGACACACCGTGAACACTGAAGCTTTCTTT. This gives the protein CALSGHTVNTEAFF. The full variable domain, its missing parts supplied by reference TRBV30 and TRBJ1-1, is SQTIHQWPATLVQPVGSPLSLECTVEGTSNPNLYWYRQAAGRGLQLLFYSVGIGQISSEVPQNLSASRPQDRQFILSSKKLLLSDSGFYLCALSGHTVNTEAFFGQGTRLTVV.

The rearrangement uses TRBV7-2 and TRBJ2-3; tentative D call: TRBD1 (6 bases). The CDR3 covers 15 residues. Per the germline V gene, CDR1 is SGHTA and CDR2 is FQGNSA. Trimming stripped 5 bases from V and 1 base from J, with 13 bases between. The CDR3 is CASSPGVGGTDTQYF. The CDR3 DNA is TGTGCCAGCAGCCCAGGGGTGGGCGGCACAGATACGCAGTATTTT.

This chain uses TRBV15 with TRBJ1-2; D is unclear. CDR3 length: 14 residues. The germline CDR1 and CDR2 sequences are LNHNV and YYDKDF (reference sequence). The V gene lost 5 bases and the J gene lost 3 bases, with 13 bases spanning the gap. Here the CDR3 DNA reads TGTGCCACCAGCTTCTCCCAGAGAGACTATGGCTACACCTTC. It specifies CATSFSQRDYGYTF.

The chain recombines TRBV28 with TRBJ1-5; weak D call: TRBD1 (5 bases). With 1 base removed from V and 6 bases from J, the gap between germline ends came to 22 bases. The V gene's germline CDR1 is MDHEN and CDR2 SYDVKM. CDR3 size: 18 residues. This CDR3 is CASSLFGGTGPGSQPQHF. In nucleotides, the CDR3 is TGTGCCAGCAGTTTATTTGGGGGGACCGGGCCGGGATCTCAGCCCCAGCATTTT.

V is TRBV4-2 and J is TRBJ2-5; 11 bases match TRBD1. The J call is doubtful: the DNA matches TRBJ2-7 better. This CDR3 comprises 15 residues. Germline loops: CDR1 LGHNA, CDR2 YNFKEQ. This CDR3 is CASSRGRDRGTEQYF. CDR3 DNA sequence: TGTGCCAGCAGCCGAGGCCGGGACAGGGGGACCGAGCAGTACTTC.

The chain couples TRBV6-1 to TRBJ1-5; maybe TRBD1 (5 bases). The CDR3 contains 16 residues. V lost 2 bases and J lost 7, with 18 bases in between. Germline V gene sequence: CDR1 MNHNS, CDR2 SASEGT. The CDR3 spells CASSEQGLGEGQPQHF. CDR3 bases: TGTGCCAGCAGTGAACAGGGACTTGGGGAGGGCCAGCCCCAGCATTTT.

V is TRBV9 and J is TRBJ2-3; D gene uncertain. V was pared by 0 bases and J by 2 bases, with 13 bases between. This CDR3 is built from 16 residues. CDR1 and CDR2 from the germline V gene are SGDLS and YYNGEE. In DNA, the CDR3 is TGTGCCAGCAGCGTAGGGCATAGCCTATTCACAGATACGCAGTATTTT. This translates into CASSVGHSLFTDTQYF. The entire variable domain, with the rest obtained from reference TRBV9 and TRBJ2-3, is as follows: DSGVTQTPKHLITATGQRVTLRCSPRSGDLSVYWYQQSLDQGLQFLIQYYNGEERAKGNILERFSAQQFPDLHSELNLSSLELGDSALYFCASSVGHSLFTDTQYFGPGTRLTVL.

Here the CDR3 reads CASSLWGQGTDTQYF. The DNA for the CDR3 is TGTGCCAGCAGCCTATGGGGGCAGGGCACAGATACGCAGTATTTT. V is TRBV11-2 and J is TRBJ2-3; the D gene is possibly TRBD1 (6 bases). Trimming left V 5 bases short and J 1 base short, with 13 bases between. The CDR3 is 15 amino acids. The germline CDR1 and CDR2 sequences are SGHAT and FQNNGV.

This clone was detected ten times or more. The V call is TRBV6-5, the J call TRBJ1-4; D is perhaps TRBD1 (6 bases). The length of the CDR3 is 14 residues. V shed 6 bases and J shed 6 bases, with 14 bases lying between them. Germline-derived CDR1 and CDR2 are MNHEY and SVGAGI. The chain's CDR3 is CASSTTEGDEKLFF. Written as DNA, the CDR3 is TGTGCCAGCAGCACGACGGAGGGGGATGAAAAACTGTTTTTT.

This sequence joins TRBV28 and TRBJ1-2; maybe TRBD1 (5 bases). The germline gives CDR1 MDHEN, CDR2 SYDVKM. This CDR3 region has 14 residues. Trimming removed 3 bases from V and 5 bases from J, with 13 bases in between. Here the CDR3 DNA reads TGTGCCAGCAGTTTGGGGCGGAGAGGGTATGGCTACACCTTC. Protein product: CASSLGRRGYGYTF.

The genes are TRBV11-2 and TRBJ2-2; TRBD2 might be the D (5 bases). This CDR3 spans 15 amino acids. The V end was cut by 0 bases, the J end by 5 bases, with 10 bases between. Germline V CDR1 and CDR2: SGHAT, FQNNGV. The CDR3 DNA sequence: TGTGCCAGCAGCTTAGATCCCAGCGGTACCGGGGAGCTGTTTTTT. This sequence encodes CASSLDPSGTGELFF.

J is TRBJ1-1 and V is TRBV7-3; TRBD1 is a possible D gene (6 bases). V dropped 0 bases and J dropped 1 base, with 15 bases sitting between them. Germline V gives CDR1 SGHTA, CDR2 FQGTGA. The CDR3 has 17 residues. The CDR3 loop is CASSLTGETGRNTEAFF. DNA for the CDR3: TGTGCCAGCAGCTTAACGGGGGAAACAGGGCGGAACACTGAAGCTTTCTTT.

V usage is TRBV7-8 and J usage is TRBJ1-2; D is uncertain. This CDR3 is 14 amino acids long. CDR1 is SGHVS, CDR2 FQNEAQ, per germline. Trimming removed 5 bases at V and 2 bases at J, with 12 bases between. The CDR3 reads CASSPNRGNYGYTF. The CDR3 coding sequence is TGTGCCAGCAGCCCCAATCGGGGAAACTATGGCTACACCTTC.

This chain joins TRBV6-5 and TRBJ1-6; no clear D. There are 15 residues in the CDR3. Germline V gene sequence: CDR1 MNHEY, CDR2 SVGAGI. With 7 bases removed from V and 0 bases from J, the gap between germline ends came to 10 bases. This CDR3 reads CASTTTGSYNSPLHF. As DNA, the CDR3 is TGTGCCAGCACCACTACGGGCTCCTATAATTCACCCCTCCACTTT.

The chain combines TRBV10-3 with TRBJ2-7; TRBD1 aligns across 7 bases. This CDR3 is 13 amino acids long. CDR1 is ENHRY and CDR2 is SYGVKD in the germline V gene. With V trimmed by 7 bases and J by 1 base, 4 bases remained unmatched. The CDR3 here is CAITTGDSYEQYF. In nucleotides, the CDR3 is TGTGCCATCACCACAGGGGATTCCTACGAGCAGTACTTC.

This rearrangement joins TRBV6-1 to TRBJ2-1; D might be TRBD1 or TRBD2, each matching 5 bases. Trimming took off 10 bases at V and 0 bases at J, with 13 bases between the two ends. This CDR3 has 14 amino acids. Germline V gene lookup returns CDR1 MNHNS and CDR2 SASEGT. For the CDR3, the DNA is TGTGCCACCGGGGCAGTCAGCTCCTACAATGAGCAGTTCTTC. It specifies CATGAVSSYNEQFF.

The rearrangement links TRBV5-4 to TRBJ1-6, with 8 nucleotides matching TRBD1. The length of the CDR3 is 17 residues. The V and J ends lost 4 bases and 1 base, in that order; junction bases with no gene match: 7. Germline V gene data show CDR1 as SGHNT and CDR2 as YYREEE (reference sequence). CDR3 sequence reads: CASSPGQGRSYNSPLHF. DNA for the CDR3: TGTGCCAGCAGCCCCGGACAGGGAAGATCCTATAATTCACCCCTCCACTTT.

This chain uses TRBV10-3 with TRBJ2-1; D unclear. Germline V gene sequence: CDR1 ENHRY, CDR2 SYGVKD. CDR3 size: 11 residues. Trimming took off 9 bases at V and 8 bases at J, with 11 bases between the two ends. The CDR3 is CAISPSDEQFF. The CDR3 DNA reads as TGTGCCATTTCCCCCTCCGATGAGCAGTTCTTC.

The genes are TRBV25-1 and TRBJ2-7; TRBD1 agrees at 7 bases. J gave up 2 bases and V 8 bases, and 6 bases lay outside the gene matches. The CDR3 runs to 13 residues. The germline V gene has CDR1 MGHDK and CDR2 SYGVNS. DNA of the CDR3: TGTGCCAGCGTAGACAGGGACACCTACGAGCAGTACTTC. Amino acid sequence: CASVDRDTYEQYF.

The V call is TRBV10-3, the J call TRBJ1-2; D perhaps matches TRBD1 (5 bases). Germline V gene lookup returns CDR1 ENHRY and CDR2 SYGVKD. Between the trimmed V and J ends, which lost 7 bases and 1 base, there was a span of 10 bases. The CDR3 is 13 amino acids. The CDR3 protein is CAIKRQGNYGYTF. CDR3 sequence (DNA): TGTGCCATCAAACGGCAGGGTAACTATGGCTACACCTTC.

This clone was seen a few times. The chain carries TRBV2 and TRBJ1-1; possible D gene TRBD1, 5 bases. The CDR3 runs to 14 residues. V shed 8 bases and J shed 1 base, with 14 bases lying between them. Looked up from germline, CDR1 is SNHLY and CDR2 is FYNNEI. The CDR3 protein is CASVSSGGNTEAFF. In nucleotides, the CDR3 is TGTGCCAGCGTCTCTTCTGGGGGGAACACTGAAGCTTTCTTT.

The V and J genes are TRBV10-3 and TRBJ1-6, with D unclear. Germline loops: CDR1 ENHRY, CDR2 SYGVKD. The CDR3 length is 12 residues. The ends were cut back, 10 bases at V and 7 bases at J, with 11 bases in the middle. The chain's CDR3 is CANSAGNSPLHF. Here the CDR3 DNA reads TGTGCCAATTCCGCAGGCAATTCACCCCTCCACTTT.

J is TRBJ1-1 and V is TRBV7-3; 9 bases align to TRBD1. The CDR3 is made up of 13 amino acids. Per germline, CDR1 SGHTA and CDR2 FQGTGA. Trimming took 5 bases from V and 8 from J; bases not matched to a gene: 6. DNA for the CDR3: TGTGCCAGCAGCCAGACAGGGGGTCGGGAAGCTTTCTTT. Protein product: CASSQTGGREAFF.

The CDR3 protein is CASSSTGVADTQYF. The DNA of the CDR3 is TGTGCCAGCAGCTCAACGGGAGTGGCAGATACGCAGTATTTT. This sequence joins TRBV11-3 and TRBJ2-3, with D possibly being TRBD2 (6 bases). V lost 4 bases and J lost 4, with 12 bases in between. Per germline, CDR1 SGHNT and CDR2 YENEEA. The CDR3 is 14 residues long.

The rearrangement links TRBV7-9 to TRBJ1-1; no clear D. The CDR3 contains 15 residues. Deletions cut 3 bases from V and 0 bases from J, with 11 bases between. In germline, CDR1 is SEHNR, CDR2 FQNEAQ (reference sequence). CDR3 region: CASSFSSGVNTEAFF. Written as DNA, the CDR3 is TGTGCCAGCAGCTTTTCTTCGGGCGTGAACACTGAAGCTTTCTTT.

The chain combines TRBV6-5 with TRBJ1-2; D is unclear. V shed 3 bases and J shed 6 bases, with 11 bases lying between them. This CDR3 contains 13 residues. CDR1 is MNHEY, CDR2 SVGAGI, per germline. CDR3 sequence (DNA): TGTGCCAGCAGTTATGCGGGGATCCATGGCTACACCTTC. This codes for CASSYAGIHGYTF.